The sequence of this TCR beta chain was determined in a study of blood T cell repertoires in COVID-19. Study-wide context: Whether acute or convalescent, the COVID-19 samples came from the United States, Italy and Spain. In each case, the material was cDNA or gDNA derived from T cells, B-cell-depleted T cells, or PBMCs.

Germline loops: CDR1 MNHEY, CDR2 SMNVEV (reference sequence). V dropped 0 bases and J dropped 0 bases, with 18 bases sitting between them. The CDR3 is made up of 20 amino acids. In the original processing: The authors estimated nucleated cell counts from reference gene primer amplification. Data came from immunoSEQ multiplex PCR; TCRdb stores just in-frame clones and leaves some out. That table gives V, J and clone size, and the DNA gave D and trimming. Among around 200,000 clones listed, approximately 87% were seen once. The clonotype originates from a man aged 40-49 years with active or convalescent COVID-19. V and J are TRBV27 and TRBJ1-6; maybe TRBD1 (5 bases). The specimen was peripheral blood. The CDR3, as DNA: TGTGCCAGCAGTTTATCGAAAAGGGGCGCGATGAGCTCCTATAATTCACCCCTCCACTTT. Its translation is CASSLSKRGAMSSYNSPLHF.